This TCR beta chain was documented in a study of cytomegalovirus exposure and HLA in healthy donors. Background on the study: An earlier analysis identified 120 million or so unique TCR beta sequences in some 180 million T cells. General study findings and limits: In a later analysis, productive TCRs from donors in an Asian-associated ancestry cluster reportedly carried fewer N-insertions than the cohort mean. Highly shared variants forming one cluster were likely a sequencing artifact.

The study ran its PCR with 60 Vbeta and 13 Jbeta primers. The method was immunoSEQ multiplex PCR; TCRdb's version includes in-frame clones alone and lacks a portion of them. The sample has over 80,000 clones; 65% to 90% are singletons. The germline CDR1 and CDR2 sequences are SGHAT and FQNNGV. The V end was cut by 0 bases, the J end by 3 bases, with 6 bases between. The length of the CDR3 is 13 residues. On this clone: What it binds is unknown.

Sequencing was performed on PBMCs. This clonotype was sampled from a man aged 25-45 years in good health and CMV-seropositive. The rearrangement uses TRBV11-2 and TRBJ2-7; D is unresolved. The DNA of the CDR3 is TGTGCCAGCAGCTTAGATTTATACTACGAGCAGTACTTC. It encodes CASSLDLYYEQYF.